The subject of this entry is one T cell receptor (beta chain). Antigen: not known. The CDR3 length is 14 residues. The germline V gene has CDR1 SQVTM and CDR2 ANQGSEA. Trimming cost V 3 bases and J 2 bases, with 8 bases left between them. Authors of the study amplified TCR beta CDR3 regions from RNA transcripts. First-round RT-PCR targeting the TCR CDR3 was performed with the HTBI primer set. TCRdb reprocessed the multiplex PCR reads with MiXCR, giving one entry per CDR3 protein. The sample lists a few hundred thousand distinct CDR3 sequences, more than 13% occurring once. The sample comes from a study of T cells in Graves' hyperthyroidism and ophthalmopathy. Findings and limits, study-wide: Among thyroid clonotypes expanded above 0.001, most also appeared in blood.

J is TRBJ2-6 and V is TRBV29-1; no firm D call. What was sequenced was blood. This clonotype was sampled from a woman in her twenties or thirties with Graves' hyperthyroidism. The CDR3 here is CSVDLGTGANVLTF. The CDR3 coding sequence is TGCAGCGTTGATTTGGGGACTGGGGCCAACGTCCTGACTTTC.